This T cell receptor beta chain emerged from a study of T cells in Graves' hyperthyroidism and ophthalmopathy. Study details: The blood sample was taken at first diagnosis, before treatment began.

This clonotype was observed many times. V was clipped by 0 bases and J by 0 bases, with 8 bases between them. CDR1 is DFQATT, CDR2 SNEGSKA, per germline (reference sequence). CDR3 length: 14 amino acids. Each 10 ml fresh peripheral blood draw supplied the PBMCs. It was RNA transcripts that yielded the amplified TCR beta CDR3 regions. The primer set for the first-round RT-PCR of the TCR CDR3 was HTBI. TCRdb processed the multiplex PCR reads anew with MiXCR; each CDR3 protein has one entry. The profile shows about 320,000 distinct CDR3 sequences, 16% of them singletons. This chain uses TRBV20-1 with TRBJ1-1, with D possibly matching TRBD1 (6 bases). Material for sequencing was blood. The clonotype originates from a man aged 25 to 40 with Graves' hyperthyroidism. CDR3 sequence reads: CSARDHRVNTEAFF. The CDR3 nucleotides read TGCAGTGCTAGAGACCACAGGGTGAACACTGAAGCTTTCTTT.